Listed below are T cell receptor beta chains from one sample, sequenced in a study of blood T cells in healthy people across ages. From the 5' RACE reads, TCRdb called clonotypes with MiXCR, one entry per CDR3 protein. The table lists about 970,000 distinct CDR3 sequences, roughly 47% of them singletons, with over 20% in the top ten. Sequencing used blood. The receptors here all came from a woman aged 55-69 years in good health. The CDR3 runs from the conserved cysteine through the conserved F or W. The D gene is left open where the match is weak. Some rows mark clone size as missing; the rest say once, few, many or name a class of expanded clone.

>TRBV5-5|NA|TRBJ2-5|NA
TGTGCCAGCAACCGGCAGGACATTCAAGAGACCCAGTACTTC
CASNRQDIQETQYF
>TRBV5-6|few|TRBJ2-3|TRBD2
TGTGCCAGCAGCTTGGCCCCTAGCGGGAGTCGAGATACGCAGTATTTT
CASSLAPSGSRDTQYF
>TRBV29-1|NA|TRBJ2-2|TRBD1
TGCAGCGTTGAAAGAAACAGGGGGATTACCGGGGAGCTGTTTTTT
CSVERNRGITGELFF
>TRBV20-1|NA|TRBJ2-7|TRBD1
TGCAGTGCGCAGGGACAGCCGAATCCCTACGAGCAGTACTTC
CSAQGQPNPYEQYF
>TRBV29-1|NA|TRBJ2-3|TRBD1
TGCAGCGTTGAAGGGACAGGAGATACGCAGTATTTT
CSVEGTGDTQYF
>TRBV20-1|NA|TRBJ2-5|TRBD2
TGCAGTGCTAGAGAAAACGGAGCGGGGATCCAAGAGACCCAGTACTTC
CSARENGAGIQETQYF
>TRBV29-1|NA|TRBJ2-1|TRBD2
TGCAGCGTTGGGACTAGCGGGCGAAATGAGCAGTTCTTC
CSVGTSGRNEQFF
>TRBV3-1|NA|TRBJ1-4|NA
TGTGCCAGGAGCCCTGGCAGGAATAATGAAAAACTGTTTTTT
CARSPGRNNEKLFF
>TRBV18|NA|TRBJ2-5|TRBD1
TGTGCCAGCATCGGGACAGTTCAAGAGACCCAGTACTTC
CASIGTVQETQYF
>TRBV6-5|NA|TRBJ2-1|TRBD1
TGTGCCAGCAGGGAGACAGGGTACAATGAGCAGTTCTTC
CASRETGYNEQFF
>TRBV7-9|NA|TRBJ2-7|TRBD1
TGTGCCAGCAGCTTCGCAGGGGGCGCCGACGAGCAGTACTTC
CASSFAGGADEQYF
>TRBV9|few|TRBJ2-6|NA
TGTGCCAGCAGCGCAGGGATAGGTGGGGCCAACGTCCTGACTTTC
CASSAGIGGANVLTF
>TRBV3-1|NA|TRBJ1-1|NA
TGTGCCAGCAGCCAAGTGGGACACAACACTGAAGCTTTCTTT
CASSQVGHNTEAFF
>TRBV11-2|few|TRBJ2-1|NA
TGTGCCAGCAGCTTAGAAACTAGGAGGGTGAATGAGCAGTTCTTC
CASSLETRRVNEQFF
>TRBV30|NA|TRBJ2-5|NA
TGTGCCTGGAGTAGACTAGAAGGGGAGACCCAGTACTTC
CAWSRLEGETQYF
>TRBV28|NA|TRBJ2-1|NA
TGTGCCAGCACCCCCGGGCAGGGTTACAATGAGCAGTTCTTC
CASTPGQGYNEQFF
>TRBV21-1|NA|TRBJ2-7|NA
TGTGCCAGCAGCGAGGGAGGACTAGATTCCCCCTACGAGCAGTACTTC
CASSEGGLDSPYEQYF
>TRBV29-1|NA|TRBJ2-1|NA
TGCAGCGTTGACGGGAGCCCCTTACAATATGAGCAGTTCTTC
CSVDGSPLQYEQFF
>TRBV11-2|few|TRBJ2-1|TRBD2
TGTGCCAGCAGCCAAAATCTAGCGGGCCAATTTGGGGATGAGCAGTTCTTC
CASSQNLAGQFGDEQFF
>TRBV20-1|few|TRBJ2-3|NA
TGCAGTGAGGGGGGGTCTCACACAGATACGCAGTATTTT
CSEGGSHTDTQYF
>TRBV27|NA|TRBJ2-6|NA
TGTGCCAGCAGTCGATCTCCTGGGGCCAACGTCCTGACTTTC
CASSRSPGANVLTF
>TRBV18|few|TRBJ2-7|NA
TGTGCCAGCTCGGTTAGGGGGGACTACGAGCAGTACTTC
CASSVRGDYEQYF